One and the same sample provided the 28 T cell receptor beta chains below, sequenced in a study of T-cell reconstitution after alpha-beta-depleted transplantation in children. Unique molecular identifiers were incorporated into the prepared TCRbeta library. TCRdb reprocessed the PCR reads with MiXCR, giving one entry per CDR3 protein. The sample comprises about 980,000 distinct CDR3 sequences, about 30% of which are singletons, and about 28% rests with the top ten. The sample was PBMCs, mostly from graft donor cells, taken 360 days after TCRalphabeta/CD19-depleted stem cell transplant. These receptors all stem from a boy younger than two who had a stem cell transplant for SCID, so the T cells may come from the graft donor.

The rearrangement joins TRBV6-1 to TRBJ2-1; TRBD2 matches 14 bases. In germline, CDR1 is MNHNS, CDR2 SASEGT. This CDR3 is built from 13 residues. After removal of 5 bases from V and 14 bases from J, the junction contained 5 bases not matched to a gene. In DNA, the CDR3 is TGTGCCAGCAGTCTGGGACTAGCGGGGGAGGAGTTCTTC. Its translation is CASSLGLAGEEFF.

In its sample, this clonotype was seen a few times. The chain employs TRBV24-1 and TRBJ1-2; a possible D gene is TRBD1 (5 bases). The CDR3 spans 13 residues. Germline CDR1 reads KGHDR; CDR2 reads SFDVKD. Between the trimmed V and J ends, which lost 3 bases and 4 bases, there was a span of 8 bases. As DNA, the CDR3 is TGTGCCACCAGTGATGACAGCCTCTATGGCTACACCTTC. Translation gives CATSDDSLYGYTF.

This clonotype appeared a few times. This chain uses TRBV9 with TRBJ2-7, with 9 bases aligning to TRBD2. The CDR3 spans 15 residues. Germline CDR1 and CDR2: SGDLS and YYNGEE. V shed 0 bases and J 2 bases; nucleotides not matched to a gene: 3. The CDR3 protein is CASSVGLAGPYEQYF. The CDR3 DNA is TGTGCCAGCAGCGTAGGGCTAGCGGGACCCTACGAGCAGTACTTC.

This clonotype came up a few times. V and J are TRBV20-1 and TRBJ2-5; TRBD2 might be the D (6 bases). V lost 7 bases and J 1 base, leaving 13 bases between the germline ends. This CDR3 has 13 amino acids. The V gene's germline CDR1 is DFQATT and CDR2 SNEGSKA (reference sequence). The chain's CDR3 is CSGSGGIQETQYF. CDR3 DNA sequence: TGCAGTGGCAGTGGGGGGATCCAAGAGACCCAGTACTTC.

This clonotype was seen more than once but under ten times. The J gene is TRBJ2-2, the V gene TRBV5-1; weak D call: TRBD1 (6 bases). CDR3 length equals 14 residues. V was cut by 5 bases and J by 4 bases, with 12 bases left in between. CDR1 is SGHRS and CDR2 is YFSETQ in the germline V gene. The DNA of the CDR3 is TGCGCCAGCAGTGGGCAGGGGATCACCGGGGAGCTGTTTTTT. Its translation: CASSGQGITGELFF.

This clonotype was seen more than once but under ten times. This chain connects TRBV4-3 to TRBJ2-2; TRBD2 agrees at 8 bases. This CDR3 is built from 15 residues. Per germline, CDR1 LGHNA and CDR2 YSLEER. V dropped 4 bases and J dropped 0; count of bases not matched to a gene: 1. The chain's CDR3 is CASSPSGPNTGELFF. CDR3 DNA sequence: TGCGCCAGCAGCCCTAGCGGGCCGAACACCGGGGAGCTGTTTTTT.

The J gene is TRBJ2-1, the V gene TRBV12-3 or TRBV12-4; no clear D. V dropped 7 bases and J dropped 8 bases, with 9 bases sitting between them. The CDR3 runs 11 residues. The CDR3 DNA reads TGTGCCAGCACTCTGGGGTATGAGCAGTTCTTC. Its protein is CASTLGYEQFF.

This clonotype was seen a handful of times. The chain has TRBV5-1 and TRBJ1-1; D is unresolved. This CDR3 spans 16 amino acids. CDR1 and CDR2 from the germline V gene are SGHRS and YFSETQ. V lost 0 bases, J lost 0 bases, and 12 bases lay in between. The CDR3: CASSLGLREVNTEAFF. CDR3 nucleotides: TGCGCCAGCAGCTTGGGGCTGAGGGAGGTGAACACTGAAGCTTTCTTT. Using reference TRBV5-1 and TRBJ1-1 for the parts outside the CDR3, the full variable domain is KAGVTQTPRYLIKTRGQQVTLSCSPISGHRSVSWYQQTPGQGLQFLFEYFSETQRNKGNFPGRFSGRQFSNSRSEMNVSTLELGDSALYLCASSLGLREVNTEAFFGQGTRLTVV.

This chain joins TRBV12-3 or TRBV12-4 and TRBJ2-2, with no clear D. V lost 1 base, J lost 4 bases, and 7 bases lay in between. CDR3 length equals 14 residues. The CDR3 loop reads CASSLGQRTGELFF. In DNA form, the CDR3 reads TGTGCCAGCAGTTTAGGGCAGCGCACCGGGGAGCTGTTTTTT.

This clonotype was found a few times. CDR3 sequence reads: CASSKEPDDEQFF. DNA for the CDR3: TGTGCCAGCAGTAAGGAGCCAGACGATGAGCAGTTCTTC. The chain links TRBV12-3 or TRBV12-4 to TRBJ2-1; D is ambiguous. There are 13 residues in the CDR3. The V end lost 5 bases, the J end lost 8 bases, and 13 bases lay between the germline ends.

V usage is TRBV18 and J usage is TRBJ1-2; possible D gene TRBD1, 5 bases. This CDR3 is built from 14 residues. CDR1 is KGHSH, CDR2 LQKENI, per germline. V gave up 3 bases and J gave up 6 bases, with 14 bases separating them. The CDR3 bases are TGTGCCAGCTCACCCCGCGGGGGAGGCGATGGCTACACCTTC. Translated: CASSPRGGGDGYTF.

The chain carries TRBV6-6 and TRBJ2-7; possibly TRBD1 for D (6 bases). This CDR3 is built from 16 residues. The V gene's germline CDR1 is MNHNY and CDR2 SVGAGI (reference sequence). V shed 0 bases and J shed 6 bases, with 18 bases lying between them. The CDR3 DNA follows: TGTGCCAGCAGTTACTCCTCCGGGCCAGGGGACCTCGAGCAGTACTTC. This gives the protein CASSYSSGPGDLEQYF.

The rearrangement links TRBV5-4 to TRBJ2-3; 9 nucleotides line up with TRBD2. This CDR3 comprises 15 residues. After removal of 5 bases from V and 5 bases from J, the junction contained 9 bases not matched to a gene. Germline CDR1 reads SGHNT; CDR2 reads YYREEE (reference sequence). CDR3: CASSPSGDRIDTQYF. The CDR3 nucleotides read TGTGCCAGCAGTCCTAGCGGGGATCGTATAGATACGCAGTATTTT.

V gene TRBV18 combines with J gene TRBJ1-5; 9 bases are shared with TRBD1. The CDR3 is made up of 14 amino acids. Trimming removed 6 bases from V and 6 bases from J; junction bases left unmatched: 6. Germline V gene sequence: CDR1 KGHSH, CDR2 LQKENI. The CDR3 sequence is CASSGPGQGQPQHF. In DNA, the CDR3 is TGTGCCAGCTCGGGTCCGGGACAGGGTCAGCCCCAGCATTTT.

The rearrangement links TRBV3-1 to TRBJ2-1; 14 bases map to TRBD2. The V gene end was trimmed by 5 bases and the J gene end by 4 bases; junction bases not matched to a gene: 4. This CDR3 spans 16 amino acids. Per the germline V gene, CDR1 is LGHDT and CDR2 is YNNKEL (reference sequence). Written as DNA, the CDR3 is TGTGCCAGCAGCGTGAGGACTAGCGGGGGGTACAATGAGCAGTTCTTC. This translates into CASSVRTSGGYNEQFF.

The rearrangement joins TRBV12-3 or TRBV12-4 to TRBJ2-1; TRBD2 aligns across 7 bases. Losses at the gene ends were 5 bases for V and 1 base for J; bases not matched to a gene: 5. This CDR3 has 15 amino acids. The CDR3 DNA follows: TGTGCCAGCAGTACCCCGGGGGGATCCTACAATGAGCAGTTCTTC. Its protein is CASSTPGGSYNEQFF.

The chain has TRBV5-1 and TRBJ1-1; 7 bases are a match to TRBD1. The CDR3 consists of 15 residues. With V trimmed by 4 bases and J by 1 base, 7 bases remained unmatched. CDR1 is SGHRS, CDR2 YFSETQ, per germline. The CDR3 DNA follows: TGCGCCAGCAGCCTGGGGACAGTCACGAACACTGAAGCTTTCTTT. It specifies CASSLGTVTNTEAFF.

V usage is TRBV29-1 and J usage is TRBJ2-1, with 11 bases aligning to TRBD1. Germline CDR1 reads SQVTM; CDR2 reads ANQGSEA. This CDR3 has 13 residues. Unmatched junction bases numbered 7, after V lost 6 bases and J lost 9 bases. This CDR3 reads CSVRDRGFGEQFF. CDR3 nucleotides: TGCAGCGTCCGGGACAGGGGGTTTGGTGAGCAGTTCTTC.

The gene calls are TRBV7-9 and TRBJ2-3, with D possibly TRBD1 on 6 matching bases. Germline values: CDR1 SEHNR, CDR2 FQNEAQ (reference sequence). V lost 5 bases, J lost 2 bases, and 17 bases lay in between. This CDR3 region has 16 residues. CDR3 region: CASSPGPTGSTDTQYF. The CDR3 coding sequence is TGTGCCAGCAGCCCGGGTCCGACAGGTTCCACAGATACGCAGTATTTT.

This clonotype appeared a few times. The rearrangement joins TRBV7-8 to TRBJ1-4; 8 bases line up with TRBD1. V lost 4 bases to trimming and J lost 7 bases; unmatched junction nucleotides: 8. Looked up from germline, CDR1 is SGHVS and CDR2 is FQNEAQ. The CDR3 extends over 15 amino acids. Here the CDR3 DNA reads TGTGCCAGCAGCTCCCGGACAGGGAGGGGTGAAAAACTGTTTTTT. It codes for CASSSRTGRGEKLFF.

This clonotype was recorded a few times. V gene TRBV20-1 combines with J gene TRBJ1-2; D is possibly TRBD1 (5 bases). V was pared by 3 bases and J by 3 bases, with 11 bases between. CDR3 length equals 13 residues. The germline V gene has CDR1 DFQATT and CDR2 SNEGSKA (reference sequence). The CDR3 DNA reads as TGCAGTGCTAGTCTGCGACAGCACTATGGCTACACCTTC. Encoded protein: CSASLRQHYGYTF.

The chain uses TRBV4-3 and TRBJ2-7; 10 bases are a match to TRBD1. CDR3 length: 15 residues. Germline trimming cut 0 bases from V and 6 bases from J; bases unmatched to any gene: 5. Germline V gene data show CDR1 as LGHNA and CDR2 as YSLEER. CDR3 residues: CASSQDEGQGSEQYF. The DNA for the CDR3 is TGCGCCAGCAGCCAAGATGAGGGACAGGGGAGCGAGCAGTACTTC.

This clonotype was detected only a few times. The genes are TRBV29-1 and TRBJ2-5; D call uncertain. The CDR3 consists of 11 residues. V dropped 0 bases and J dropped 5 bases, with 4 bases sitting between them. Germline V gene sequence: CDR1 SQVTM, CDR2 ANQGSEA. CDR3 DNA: TGCAGCGTTGAAGAGTGGGAGACCCAGTACTTC. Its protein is CSVEEWETQYF.

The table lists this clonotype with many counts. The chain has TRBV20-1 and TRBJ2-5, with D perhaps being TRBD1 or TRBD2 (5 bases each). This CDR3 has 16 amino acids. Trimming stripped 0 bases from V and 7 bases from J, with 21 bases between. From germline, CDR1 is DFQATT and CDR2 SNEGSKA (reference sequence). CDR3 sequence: CSARDMGRGVRWTQYF. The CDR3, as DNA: TGCAGTGCTAGAGATATGGGTCGAGGGGTCCGTTGGACCCAGTACTTC.

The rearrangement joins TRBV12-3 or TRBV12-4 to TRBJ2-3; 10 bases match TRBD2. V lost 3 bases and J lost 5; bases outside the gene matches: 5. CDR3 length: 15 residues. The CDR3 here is CASSFERGGVDTQYF. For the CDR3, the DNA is TGTGCCAGCAGTTTCGAGCGGGGGGGAGTAGATACGCAGTATTTT.

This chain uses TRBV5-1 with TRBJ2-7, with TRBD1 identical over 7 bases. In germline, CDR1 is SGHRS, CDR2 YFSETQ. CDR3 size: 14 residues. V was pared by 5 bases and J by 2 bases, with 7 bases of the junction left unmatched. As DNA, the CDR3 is TGCGCCAGCAGTAAGTCCCAGGGGGCCTACGAGCAGTACTTC. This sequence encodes CASSKSQGAYEQYF.

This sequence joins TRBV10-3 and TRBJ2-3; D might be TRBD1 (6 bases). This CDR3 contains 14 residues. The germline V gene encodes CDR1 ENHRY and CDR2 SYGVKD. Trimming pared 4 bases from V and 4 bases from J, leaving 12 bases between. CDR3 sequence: CAISVGAAADTQYF. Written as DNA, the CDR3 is TGTGCCATCAGTGTGGGGGCAGCGGCAGATACGCAGTATTTT.

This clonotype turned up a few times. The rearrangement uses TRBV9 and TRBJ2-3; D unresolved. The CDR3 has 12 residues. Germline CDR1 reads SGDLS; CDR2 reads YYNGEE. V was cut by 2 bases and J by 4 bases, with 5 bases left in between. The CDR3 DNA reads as TGTGCCAGCAGCGTCCTAGCAGATACGCAGTATTTT. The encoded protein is CASSVLADTQYF.